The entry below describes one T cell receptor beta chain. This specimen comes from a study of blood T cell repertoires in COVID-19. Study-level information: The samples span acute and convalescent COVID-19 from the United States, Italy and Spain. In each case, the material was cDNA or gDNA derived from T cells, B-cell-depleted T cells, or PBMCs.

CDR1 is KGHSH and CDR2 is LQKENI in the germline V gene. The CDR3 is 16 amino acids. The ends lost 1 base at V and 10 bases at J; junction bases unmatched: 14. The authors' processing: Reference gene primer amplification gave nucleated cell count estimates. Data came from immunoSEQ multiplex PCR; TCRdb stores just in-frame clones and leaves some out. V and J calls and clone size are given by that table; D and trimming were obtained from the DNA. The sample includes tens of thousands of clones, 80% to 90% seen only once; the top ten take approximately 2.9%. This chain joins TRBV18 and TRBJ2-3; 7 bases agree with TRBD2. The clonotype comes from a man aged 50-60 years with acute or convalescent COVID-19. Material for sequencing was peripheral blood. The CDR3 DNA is TGTGCCAGCTCACCACGCGATAAGCGGGACGTCTTTTCGCAGTATTTT. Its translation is CASSPRDKRDVFSQYF.